This T cell receptor (beta chain) emerged from a study of OX40 agonist ivuxolimab in advanced cancers. Study details: Every 2 weeks, patients got intravenous ivuxolimab at one of six dose levels (0.01-10 mg/kg). Subjects had a mean age of roughly 60 years, with a range of about 23 to 79; around 80% were male.

The assay was immunoSEQ multiplex PCR, and TCRdb's table has in-frame clones only and misses some. Among some 50,000 clones listed, roughly 90% were seen once. As regards this clone: As yet, its antigen is unknown.

Study-wide results and caveats: At 0.1 to 3.0 mg/kg and by week 6, CD4+ and CD8+ T cells in the blood had expanded clonally.

The CDR3 loop spans 17 amino acids. From germline, CDR1 is SGHRS and CDR2 YFSETQ. Losses at the gene ends were 0 bases for V and 1 base for J; bases not matched to a gene: 8. The receptor was isolated from an adult with an advanced solid tumor such as melanoma, head and neck, liver or kidney cancer. This sample comprised CD4+ or CD8+ T cells sorted from blood, obtained in a trial of the OX40 agonist ivuxolimab. V is TRBV5-1 and J is TRBJ2-5; 8 nucleotides align to TRBD2. The CDR3 coding sequence is TGCGCCAGCAGCTTGGCTCTAGCGGGTGCCGTCCAAGAGACCCAGTACTTC. It codes for CASSLALAGAVQETQYF.